The clone carrying this T cell receptor (beta chain) was observed once. Its antigen is unidentified. This record comes from a study of cytomegalovirus exposure and HLA in healthy donors. The study ran its PCR with 60 Vbeta and 13 Jbeta primers. Measured with immunoSEQ multiplex PCR; TCRdb has only the in-frame clones, and not every one. Of 95,000 to 110,000 clones listed, 60% to 85% are singletons. The CDR3 is made up of 13 amino acids. Trimming pared 1 base from V and 1 base from J, leaving 4 bases between. The germline CDR1 and CDR2 sequences are MNHNS and SASEGT. Points from the study as a whole: Reported results showed that the classifier diagnosed cytomegalovirus status with high specificity and sensitivity. Across all donors, roughly uniform sequencing depth was an assumption of the presence/absence analyses.

The sequenced sample consisted of PBMCs. The receptor's source is a woman aged 18-29 years in good health and CMV-seropositive. The chain carries TRBV6-1 and TRBJ1-1; no clear D gene. DNA of the CDR3: TGTGCCAGCAGTGAAGGCAGGAACACTGAAGCTTTCTTT. This codes for CASSEGRNTEAFF.